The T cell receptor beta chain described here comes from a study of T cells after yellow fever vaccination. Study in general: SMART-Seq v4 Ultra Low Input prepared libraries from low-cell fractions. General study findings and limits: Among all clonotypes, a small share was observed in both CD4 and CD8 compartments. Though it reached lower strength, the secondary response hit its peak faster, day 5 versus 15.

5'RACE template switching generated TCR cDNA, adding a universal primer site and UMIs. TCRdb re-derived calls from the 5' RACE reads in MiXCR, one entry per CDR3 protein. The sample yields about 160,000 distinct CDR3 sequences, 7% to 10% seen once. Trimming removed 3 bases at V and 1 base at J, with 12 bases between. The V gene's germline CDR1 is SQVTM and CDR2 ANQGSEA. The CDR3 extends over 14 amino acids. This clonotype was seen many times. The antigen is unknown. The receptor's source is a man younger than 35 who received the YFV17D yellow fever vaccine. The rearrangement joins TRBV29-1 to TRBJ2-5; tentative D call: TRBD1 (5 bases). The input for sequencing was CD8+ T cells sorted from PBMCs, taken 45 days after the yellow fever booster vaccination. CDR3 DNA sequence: TGCAGCGTTGAGCCTTTAGACAGCCAAGAGACCCAGTACTTC. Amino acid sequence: CSVEPLDSQETQYF.